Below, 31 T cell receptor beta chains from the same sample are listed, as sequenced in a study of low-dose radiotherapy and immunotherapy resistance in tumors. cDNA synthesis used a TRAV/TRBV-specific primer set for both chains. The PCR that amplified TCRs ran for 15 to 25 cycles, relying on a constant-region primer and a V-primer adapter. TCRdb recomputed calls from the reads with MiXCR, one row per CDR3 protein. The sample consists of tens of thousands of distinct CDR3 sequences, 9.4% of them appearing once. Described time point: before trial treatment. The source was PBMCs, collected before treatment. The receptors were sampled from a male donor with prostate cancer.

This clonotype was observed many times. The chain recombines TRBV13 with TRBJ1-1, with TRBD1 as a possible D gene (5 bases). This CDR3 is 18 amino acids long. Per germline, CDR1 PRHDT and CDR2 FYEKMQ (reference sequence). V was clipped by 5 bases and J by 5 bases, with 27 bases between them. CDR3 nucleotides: TGTGCCAGCAGCCCCCGCCTTGATTTGGAGGGATGGGGGACTGAAGCTTTCTTT. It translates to CASSPRLDLEGWGTEAFF.

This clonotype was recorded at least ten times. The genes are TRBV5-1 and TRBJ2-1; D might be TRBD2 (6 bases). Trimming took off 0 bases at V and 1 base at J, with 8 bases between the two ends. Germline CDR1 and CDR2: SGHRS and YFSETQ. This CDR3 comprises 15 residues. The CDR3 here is CASSLALASYNEQFF. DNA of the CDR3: TGCGCCAGCAGCTTGGCCCTAGCGTCCTACAATGAGCAGTTCTTC.

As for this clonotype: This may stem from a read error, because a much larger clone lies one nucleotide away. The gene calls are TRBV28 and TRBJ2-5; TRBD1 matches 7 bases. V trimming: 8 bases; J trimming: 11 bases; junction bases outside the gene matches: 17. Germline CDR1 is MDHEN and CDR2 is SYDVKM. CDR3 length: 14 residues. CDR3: CASEGGGRYNEQYF. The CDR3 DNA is TGTGCCAGCGAAGGGGGCGGTCGGTACAATGAGCAGTACTTC.

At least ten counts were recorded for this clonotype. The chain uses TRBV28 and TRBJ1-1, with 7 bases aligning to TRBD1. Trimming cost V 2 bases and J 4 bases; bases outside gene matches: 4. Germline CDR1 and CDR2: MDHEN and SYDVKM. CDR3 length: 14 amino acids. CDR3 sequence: CASSLEGGFTEAFF. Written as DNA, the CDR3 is TGTGCCAGCAGTTTAGAAGGGGGCTTCACTGAAGCTTTCTTT.

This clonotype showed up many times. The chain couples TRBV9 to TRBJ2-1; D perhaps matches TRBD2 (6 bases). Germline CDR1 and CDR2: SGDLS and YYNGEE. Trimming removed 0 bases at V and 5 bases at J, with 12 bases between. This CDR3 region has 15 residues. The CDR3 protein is CASSVDPTSNNEQFF. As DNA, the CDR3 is TGTGCCAGCAGCGTAGACCCCACTAGCAACAATGAGCAGTTCTTC. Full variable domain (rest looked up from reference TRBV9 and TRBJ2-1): DSGVTQTPKHLITATGQRVTLRCSPRSGDLSVYWYQQSLDQGLQFLIQYYNGEERAKGNILERFSAQQFPDLHSELNLSSLELGDSALYFCASSVDPTSNNEQFFGPGTRLTVL.

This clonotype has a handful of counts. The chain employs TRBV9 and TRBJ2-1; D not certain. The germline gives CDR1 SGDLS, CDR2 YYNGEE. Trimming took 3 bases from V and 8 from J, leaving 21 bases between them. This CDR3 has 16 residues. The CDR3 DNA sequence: TGTGCCAGCAGCGCCGAATCGGAAGTATTTGGCGATGAGCAGTTCTTC. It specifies CASSAESEVFGDEQFF.

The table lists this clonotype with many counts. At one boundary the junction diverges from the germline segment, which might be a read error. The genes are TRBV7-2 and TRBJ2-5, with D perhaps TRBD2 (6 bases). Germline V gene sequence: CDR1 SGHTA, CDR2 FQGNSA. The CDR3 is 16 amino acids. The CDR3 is CASSLEFVRGAETHYF. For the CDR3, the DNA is TGTGCCAGCAGCTTAGAATTTGTCCGCGGGGCGGAGACCCATTACTTC.

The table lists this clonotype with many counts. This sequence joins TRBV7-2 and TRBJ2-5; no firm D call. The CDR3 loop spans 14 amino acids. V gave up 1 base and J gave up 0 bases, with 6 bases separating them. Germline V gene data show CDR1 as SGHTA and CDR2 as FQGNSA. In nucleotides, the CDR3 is TGTGCCAGCAGCTTAGAAAGCGACCAAGAGACCCAGTACTTC. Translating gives CASSLESDQETQYF.

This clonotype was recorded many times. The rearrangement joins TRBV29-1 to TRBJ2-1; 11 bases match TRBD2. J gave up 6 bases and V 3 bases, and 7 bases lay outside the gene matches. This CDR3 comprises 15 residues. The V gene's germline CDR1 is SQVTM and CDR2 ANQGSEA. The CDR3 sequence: CSVETSGNFGNEQFF. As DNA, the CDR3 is TGCAGCGTTGAGACTAGCGGGAACTTCGGCAATGAGCAGTTCTTC.

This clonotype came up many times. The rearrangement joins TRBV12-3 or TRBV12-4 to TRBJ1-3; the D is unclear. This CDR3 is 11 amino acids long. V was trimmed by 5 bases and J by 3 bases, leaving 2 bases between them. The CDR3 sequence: CASSLGNTIYF. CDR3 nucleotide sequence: TGTGCCAGCAGTCTTGGAAACACCATATATTTT.

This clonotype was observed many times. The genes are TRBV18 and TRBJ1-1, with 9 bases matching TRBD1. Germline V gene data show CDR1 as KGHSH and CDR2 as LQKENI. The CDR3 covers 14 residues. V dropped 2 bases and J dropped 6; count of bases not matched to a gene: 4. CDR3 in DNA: TGTGCCAGCTCACCAAACAGGGGGCAAGCTGAAGCTTTCTTT. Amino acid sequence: CASSPNRGQAEAFF.

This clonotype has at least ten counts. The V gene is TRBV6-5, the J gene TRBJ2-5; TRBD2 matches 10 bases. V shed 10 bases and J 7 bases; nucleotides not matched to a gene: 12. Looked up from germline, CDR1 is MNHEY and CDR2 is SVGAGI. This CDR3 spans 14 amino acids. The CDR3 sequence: CATRRLAGEGTQYF. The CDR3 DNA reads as TGTGCCACCCGCCGTCTAGCGGGAGAGGGGACCCAGTACTTC.

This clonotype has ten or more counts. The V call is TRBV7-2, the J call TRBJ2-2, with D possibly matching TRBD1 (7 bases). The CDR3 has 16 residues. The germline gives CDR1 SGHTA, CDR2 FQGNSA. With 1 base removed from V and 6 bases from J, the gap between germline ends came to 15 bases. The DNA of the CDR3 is TGTGCCAGCAGCTTAGTTGGCGGGACAGTCGCCGGGGAGCTGTTTTTT. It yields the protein CASSLVGGTVAGELFF.

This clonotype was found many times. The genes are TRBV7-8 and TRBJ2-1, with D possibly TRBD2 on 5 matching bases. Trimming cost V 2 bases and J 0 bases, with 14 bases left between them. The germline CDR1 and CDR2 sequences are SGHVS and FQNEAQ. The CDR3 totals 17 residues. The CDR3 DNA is TGTGCCAGCAGCTTATCAGGCAGCGGCAGCTCCTACAATGAGCAGTTCTTC. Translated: CASSLSGSGSSYNEQFF. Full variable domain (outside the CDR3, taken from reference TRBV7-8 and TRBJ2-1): GAGVSQSPRYKVAKRGQDVALRCDPISGHVSLFWYQQALGQGPEFLTYFQNEAQLDKSGLPSDRFFAERPEGSVSTLKIQRTQQEDSAVYLCASSLSGSGSSYNEQFFGPGTRLTVL.

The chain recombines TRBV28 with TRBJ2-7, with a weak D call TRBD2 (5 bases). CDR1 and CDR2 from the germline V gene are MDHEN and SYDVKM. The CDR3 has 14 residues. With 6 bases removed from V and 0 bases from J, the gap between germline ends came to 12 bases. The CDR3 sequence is CASRPQRSSYEQYF. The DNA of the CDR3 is TGTGCCAGCAGGCCGCAGCGGTCCTCCTACGAGCAGTACTTC. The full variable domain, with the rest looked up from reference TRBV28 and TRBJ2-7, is DVKVTQSSRYLVKRTGEKVFLECVQDMDHENMFWYRQDPGLGLRLIYFSYDVKMKEKGDIPEGYSVSREKKERFSLILESASTNQTSMYLCASRPQRSSYEQYFGPGTRLTVT.

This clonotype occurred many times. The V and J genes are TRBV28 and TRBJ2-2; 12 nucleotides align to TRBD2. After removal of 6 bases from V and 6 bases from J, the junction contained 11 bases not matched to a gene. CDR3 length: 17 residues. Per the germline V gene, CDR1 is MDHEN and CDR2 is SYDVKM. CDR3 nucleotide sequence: TGTGCCAGCAGAGAGGCCACTAGCGGGAGGAGCCCCGGGGAGCTGTTTTTT. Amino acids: CASREATSGRSPGELFF.

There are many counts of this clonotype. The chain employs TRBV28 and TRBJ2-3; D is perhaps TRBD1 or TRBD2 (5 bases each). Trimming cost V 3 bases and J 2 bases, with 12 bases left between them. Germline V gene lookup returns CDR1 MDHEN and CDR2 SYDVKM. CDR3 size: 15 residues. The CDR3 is CASSFYVGDTDTQYF. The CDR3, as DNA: TGTGCCAGCAGTTTTTATGTGGGGGACACAGATACGCAGTATTTT.

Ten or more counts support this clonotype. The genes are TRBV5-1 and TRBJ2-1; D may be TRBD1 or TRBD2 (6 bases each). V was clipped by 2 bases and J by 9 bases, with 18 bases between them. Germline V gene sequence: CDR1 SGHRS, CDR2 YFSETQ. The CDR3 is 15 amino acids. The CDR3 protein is CASSFAGQKSGEQFF. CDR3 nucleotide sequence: TGCGCCAGCAGCTTCGCGGGACAAAAGAGCGGTGAGCAGTTCTTC.

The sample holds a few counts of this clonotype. The CDR3: CASSQQPRDRTRPYSNQPQHF. The CDR3 DNA follows: TGTGCCAGCAGTCAACAACCCCGGGACAGGACAAGACCCTATAGCAATCAGCCCCAGCATTTT. The chain couples TRBV27 to TRBJ1-5; 8 bases map to TRBD1. Germline trimming cut 5 bases from V and 0 bases from J; bases unmatched to any gene: 21. The CDR3 length is 21 residues. In germline, CDR1 is MNHEY, CDR2 SMNVEV (reference sequence).

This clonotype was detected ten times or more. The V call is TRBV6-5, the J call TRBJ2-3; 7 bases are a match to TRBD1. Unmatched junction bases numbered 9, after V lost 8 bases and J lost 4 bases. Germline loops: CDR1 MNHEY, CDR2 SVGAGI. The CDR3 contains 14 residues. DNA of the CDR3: TGTGCCAGCCTTGACAGGGTTCGACCAGATACGCAGTATTTT. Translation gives CASLDRVRPDTQYF.

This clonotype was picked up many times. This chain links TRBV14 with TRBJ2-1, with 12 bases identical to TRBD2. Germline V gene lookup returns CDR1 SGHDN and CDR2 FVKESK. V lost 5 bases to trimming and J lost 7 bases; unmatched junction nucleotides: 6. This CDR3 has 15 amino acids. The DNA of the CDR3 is TGTGCCAGCAGCTCTCTAGCGGGAGGGGAAAATGAGCAGTTCTTC. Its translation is CASSSLAGGENEQFF.

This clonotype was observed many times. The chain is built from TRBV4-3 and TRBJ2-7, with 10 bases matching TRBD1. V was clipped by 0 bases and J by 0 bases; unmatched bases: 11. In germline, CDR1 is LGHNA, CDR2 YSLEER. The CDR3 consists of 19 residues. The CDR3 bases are TGCGCCAGCAGCCAAGATAGGATAGGGGACAGGGGTTTCTCCTACGAGCAGTACTTC. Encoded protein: CASSQDRIGDRGFSYEQYF.

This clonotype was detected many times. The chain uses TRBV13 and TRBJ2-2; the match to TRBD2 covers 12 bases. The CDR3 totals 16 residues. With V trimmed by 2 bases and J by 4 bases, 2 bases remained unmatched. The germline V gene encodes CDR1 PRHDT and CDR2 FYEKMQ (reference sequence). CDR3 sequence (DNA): TGTGCCAGCAGCTTACCGGGACTAGCGGGCACCGGGGAGCTGTTTTTT. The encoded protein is CASSLPGLAGTGELFF.

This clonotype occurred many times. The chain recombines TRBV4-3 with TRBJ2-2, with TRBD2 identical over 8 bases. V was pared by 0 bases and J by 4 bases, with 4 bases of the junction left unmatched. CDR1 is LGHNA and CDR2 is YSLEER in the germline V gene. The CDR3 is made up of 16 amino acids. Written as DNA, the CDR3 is TGCGCCAGCAGCCAAGATCTCGGGAGGGGCACCGGGGAGCTGTTTTTT. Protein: CASSQDLGRGTGELFF.

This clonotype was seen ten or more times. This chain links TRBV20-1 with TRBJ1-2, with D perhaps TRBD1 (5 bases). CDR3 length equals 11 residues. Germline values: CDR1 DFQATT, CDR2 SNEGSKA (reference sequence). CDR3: CSLTGGYGYTF. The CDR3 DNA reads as TGCAGCTTAACCGGGGGCTATGGCTACACCTTC.

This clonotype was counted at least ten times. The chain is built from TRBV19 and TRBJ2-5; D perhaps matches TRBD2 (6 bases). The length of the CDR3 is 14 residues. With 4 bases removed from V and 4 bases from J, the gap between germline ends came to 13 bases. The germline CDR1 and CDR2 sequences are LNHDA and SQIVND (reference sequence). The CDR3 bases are TGTGCCAGTAGTAAGGCGGGACGAGGAGAGACCCAGTACTTC. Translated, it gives CASSKAGRGETQYF.

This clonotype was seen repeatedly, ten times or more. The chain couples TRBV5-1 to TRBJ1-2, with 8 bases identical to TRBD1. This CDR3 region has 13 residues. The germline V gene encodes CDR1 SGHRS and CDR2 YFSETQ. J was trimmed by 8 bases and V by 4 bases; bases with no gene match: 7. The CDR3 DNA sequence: TGCGCCAGCAGCGTAGACAGGGGCTGGGGCTACACCTTC. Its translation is CASSVDRGWGYTF.

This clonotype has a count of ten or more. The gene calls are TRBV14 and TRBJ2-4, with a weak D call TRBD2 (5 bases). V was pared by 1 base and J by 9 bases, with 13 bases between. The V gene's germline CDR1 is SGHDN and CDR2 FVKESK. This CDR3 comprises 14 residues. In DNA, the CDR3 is TGTGCCAGCAGCCAAGGGCGAGGGTTGGGCATTCAGTACTTC. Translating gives CASSQGRGLGIQYF.

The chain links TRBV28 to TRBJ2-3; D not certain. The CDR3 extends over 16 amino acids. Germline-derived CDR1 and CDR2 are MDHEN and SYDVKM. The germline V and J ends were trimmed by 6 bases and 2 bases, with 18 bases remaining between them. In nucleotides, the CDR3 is TGTGCCAGCAGCACCATTGGGCCGGCAATCACAGATACGCAGTATTTT. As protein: CASSTIGPAITDTQYF.

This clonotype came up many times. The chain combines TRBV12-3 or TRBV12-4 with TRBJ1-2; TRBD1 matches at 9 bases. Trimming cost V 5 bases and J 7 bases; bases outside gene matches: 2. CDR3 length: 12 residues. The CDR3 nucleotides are TGTGCCAGCAGTACAGGGGGCCCTGGCTACACCTTC. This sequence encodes CASSTGGPGYTF.

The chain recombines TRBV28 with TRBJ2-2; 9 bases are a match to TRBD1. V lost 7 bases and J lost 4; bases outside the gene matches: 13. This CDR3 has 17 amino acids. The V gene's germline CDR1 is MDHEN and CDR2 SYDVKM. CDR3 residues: CASTIGTGTGPTGELFF. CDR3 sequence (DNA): TGTGCCAGCACAATTGGGACCGGGACAGGGCCCACCGGGGAGCTGTTTTTT.